Listed below are T cell receptor beta chains from one sample, sequenced in a study of T cell repertoires in ileal Crohn's disease. TCRdb's table, derived via immunoSEQ multiplex PCR, lists solely in-frame clones and lacks some. The sample shows more than 15,000 clones, around four fifths of them seen only once. Sample: ileal tissue. These receptor sequences come from an adult with Crohn's disease. Both conserved end residues are part of each CDR3. Fields, in order: D gene, clone size, J gene, V gene, CDR3 DNA, CDR3 protein. The D gene is left open where the match is weak. Expanded clones get a size class; other rows say once, few or many, or leave the size out.

D gene: NA
clone size: NA
J gene: TRBJ2-5
V gene: TRBV18
CDR3 DNA: TGTGCCAGCTCACTGGTTCTTACTAGTAACCAGCAAGAGACCCAGTACTTC
CDR3 protein: CASSLVLTSNQQETQYF

D gene: NA
clone size: NA
J gene: TRBJ1-2
V gene: TRBV27
CDR3 DNA: TGTGCCAGCCATACAGGCCTGAGCCCTGATGGCTATGGCTACACCTTC
CDR3 protein: CASHTGLSPDGYGYTF

D gene: NA
clone size: once
J gene: TRBJ2-7
V gene: TRBV5-1
CDR3 DNA: TGCGCCAGCAGCTTGGTTAGCTACGAGCAGTACTTC
CDR3 protein: CASSLVSYEQYF

D gene: NA
clone size: NA
J gene: TRBJ1-1
V gene: TRBV19
CDR3 DNA: TGTGCCAGTAGTACCAGGGACACTGAAGCCTTCTTT
CDR3 protein: CASSTRDTEAFF

D gene: NA
clone size: NA
J gene: TRBJ1-1
V gene: TRBV7-2
CDR3 DNA: TGTGCCAGCAGCTCCCAAGGGGACACTGAAGCTTTCTTT
CDR3 protein: CASSSQGDTEAFF

D gene: NA
clone size: NA
J gene: TRBJ2-3
V gene: TRBV18
CDR3 DNA: TGTGCCAGCTCACCATATTTTGTAACTTCCAGCACAGATACGCAGTATTTT
CDR3 protein: CASSPYFVTSSTDTQYF

D gene: NA
clone size: NA
J gene: TRBJ2-2
V gene: TRBV4-1
CDR3 DNA: TGCGCCAGCAGCCCCGGGACCGGGGAGCTGTTTTTT
CDR3 protein: CASSPGTGELFF

D gene: TRBD1
clone size: NA
J gene: TRBJ2-7
V gene: TRBV5-1
CDR3 DNA: TGCGCCAGCAGTCCCGACAGGGCCGATCCCACCTACGAGCAGTACTTC
CDR3 protein: CASSPDRADPTYEQYF

D gene: TRBD1
clone size: NA
J gene: TRBJ1-1
V gene: TRBV30
CDR3 DNA: TGTGCCTGGAGAAGACAGGGGGCTACCGCTGAAGCTTTCTTT
CDR3 protein: CAWRRQGATAEAFF

D gene: NA
clone size: NA
J gene: TRBJ2-5
V gene: TRBV19
CDR3 DNA: TGTGCCAGTAGTATGGGGGCGGGGGACCAAGAGACCCAGTACTTC
CDR3 protein: CASSMGAGDQETQYF

D gene: NA
clone size: NA
J gene: TRBJ1-4
V gene: TRBV4-1
CDR3 DNA: TGCGCCAGCAGCCAAGGTTACACAGCAACTAATGAAAAACTGTTTTTT
CDR3 protein: CASSQGYTATNEKLFF

D gene: TRBD1
clone size: NA
J gene: TRBJ2-7
V gene: TRBV5-1
CDR3 DNA: TGCGCCAGCAGCTTGAGGACAGGTTCTCTTACCTACGAGCAGTACTTC
CDR3 protein: CASSLRTGSLTYEQYF

D gene: NA
clone size: NA
J gene: TRBJ1-3
V gene: TRBV4-3
CDR3 DNA: TGCGCCAGCAGCCAGGGGGAGGGCCCTTCGTATTTT
CDR3 protein: CASSQGEGPSYF

D gene: NA
clone size: NA
J gene: TRBJ2-2
V gene: TRBV7-8
CDR3 DNA: TGTGCCAGCAGCTTAGGGGCAGGGTTAACCGGGGAGCTGTTTTTT
CDR3 protein: CASSLGAGLTGELFF

D gene: TRBD2
clone size: NA
J gene: TRBJ2-3
V gene: TRBV19
CDR3 DNA: TGTGCCAGTAGAACGGGAGGGCAGGGCGGGTCAGATACGCAGTATTTT
CDR3 protein: CASRTGGQGGSDTQYF

D gene: TRBD2
clone size: NA
J gene: TRBJ2-3
V gene: TRBV9
CDR3 DNA: TGTGCCAGCAGCGTAGCCCGGGCTAGCGGGACAGATACGCAGTATTTT
CDR3 protein: CASSVARASGTDTQYF

D gene: TRBD1
clone size: NA
J gene: TRBJ1-2
V gene: TRBV10-2
CDR3 DNA: TGCGCCAGCAGTGATGGGCAGGGGGACTATGGCTACACCTTC
CDR3 protein: CASSDGQGDYGYTF

D gene: NA
clone size: NA
J gene: TRBJ1-1
V gene: TRBV7-3
CDR3 DNA: TGTGCCAGCAGCTTCGGGGGGTTGGGCACTGAAGCTTTCTTT
CDR3 protein: CASSFGGLGTEAFF

D gene: NA
clone size: few
J gene: TRBJ1-4
V gene: TRBV5-1
CDR3 DNA: TGCGCCAGCAGCTTTTACCCGACAGGACGTAATGAAAAACTGTTTTTT
CDR3 protein: CASSFYPTGRNEKLFF

D gene: NA
clone size: few
J gene: TRBJ1-4
V gene: TRBV2
CDR3 DNA: TGTGCCAGCCGGCAGGGAATTTCCCCGATTGCCGCAACTAATGAAAAACTGTTTTTT
CDR3 protein: CASRQGISPIAATNEKLFF

D gene: NA
clone size: NA
J gene: TRBJ2-3
V gene: TRBV4-1
CDR3 DNA: TGCGCCAGCAGCCAAGACGGTCCCGGGACAGATACGCAGTATTTT
CDR3 protein: CASSQDGPGTDTQYF

D gene: NA
clone size: NA
J gene: TRBJ1-4
V gene: TRBV15
CDR3 DNA: TGTGCCACCAGCAGATCCTACAGGGAAGTGGGAAACAAGATGTTTTTT
CDR3 protein: CATSRSYREVGNKMFF

D gene: TRBD2
clone size: NA
J gene: TRBJ2-6
V gene: TRBV27
CDR3 DNA: TGTGCCAGCAGCCTGTTAACTACAGGGACTAGCTCTGGGGCCAACGTCCTGACTTTC
CDR3 protein: CASSLLTTGTSSGANVLTF

D gene: NA
clone size: NA
J gene: TRBJ1-6
V gene: TRBV15
CDR3 DNA: TGTGCCACCAGCGCCCACAGGGAAGGGGATTCACCCCTCCACTTT
CDR3 protein: CATSAHREGDSPLHF

D gene: TRBD1
clone size: NA
J gene: TRBJ2-7
V gene: TRBV7-2
CDR3 DNA: TGTGCCAGCAGCCCCCACCGGGACAGGGGGTACGAGCAGTACTTC
CDR3 protein: CASSPHRDRGYEQYF

D gene: TRBD1
clone size: once
J gene: TRBJ2-3
V gene: TRBV2
CDR3 DNA: TGTGCCAGCCTTGACAGGGGACCCACAGATACGCAGTATTTT
CDR3 protein: CASLDRGPTDTQYF

D gene: NA
clone size: NA
J gene: TRBJ1-1
V gene: TRBV30
CDR3 DNA: TGTGCCTGGAGTGTACATAGTCAGGGGAACACTGAAGCTTTCTTT
CDR3 protein: CAWSVHSQGNTEAFF

D gene: TRBD2
clone size: NA
J gene: TRBJ2-7
V gene: TRBV4-3
CDR3 DNA: TGCGCCAGCAGCCAGGGCGCGGGGGGGGGATTCTACGAGCAGTACTTC
CDR3 protein: CASSQGAGGGFYEQYF

D gene: TRBD2
clone size: NA
J gene: TRBJ2-2
V gene: TRBV19
CDR3 DNA: TGTGCCAGTAAGCGGCGGGGGGACACCGGGGAGCTGTTTTTT
CDR3 protein: CASKRRGDTGELFF

D gene: TRBD1
clone size: once
J gene: TRBJ2-1
V gene: TRBV19
CDR3 DNA: TGTGCCAGTAGCAACTTATTAGGGACAGGGGTAGGCGAGCAGTTCTTC
CDR3 protein: CASSNLLGTGVGEQFF

D gene: TRBD2
clone size: NA
J gene: TRBJ2-1
V gene: TRBV5-4
CDR3 DNA: TGTGCCAGCAGCTTGATGCGGGGGGCCTACAATGAGCAGTTCTTC
CDR3 protein: CASSLMRGAYNEQFF

D gene: NA
clone size: NA
J gene: TRBJ2-5
V gene: TRBV9
CDR3 DNA: TGTGCCAGCAGCGCTTTGACAGGCCCAGAGACCCAGTACTTC
CDR3 protein: CASSALTGPETQYF

D gene: NA
clone size: NA
J gene: TRBJ1-2
V gene: TRBV4-3
CDR3 DNA: TGCGCCAGCAGCCAGGACGGCAGGGGTAACTATGGCTACACCTTC
CDR3 protein: CASSQDGRGNYGYTF

D gene: NA
clone size: NA
J gene: TRBJ2-1
V gene: TRBV30
CDR3 DNA: TGTGCCTGCAGAGACAGGAGATTCTACAATGAGCAGTTCTTC
CDR3 protein: CACRDRRFYNEQFF

D gene: NA
clone size: NA
J gene: TRBJ1-2
V gene: TRBV4-2
CDR3 DNA: TGTGCCAGCAGCCGGGGAGAATTCTATGGCTACACCTTC
CDR3 protein: CASSRGEFYGYTF

D gene: NA
clone size: once
J gene: TRBJ1-1
V gene: TRBV19
CDR3 DNA: TGTGCCAGCGAAACAGGGCTTCAAGCTTTCTTT
CDR3 protein: CASETGLQAFF

D gene: TRBD1
clone size: NA
J gene: TRBJ1-2
V gene: TRBV5-5
CDR3 DNA: TGTGCCAGCAGCTTAGGGACAGCTAGCTATGGCTACACCTTC
CDR3 protein: CASSLGTASYGYTF

D gene: TRBD1
clone size: NA
J gene: TRBJ1-4
V gene: TRBV10-3
CDR3 DNA: TGTGCCATCAGTGGGGTCCCGACAGGGGGCTTAACTAATGAAAAACTGTTTTTT
CDR3 protein: CAISGVPTGGLTNEKLFF

D gene: TRBD1
clone size: NA
J gene: TRBJ1-6
V gene: TRBV14
CDR3 DNA: TGTGCCAGCAGCCAAGCAGGGGGGAATTCACCCCTCCACTTT
CDR3 protein: CASSQAGGNSPLHF

D gene: NA
clone size: NA
J gene: TRBJ2-5
V gene: TRBV19
CDR3 DNA: TGTGCCAGTAGTCCCCGACAGGCCCAAGAGACCCAGTACTTC
CDR3 protein: CASSPRQAQETQYF

D gene: TRBD1
clone size: NA
J gene: TRBJ1-2
V gene: TRBV6-5
CDR3 DNA: TGTGCCAGCAGGGACAGGGGTAACTATGGCTACACCTTC
CDR3 protein: CASRDRGNYGYTF

D gene: TRBD1
clone size: once
J gene: TRBJ2-3
V gene: TRBV6-6
CDR3 DNA: TGTGCCAGCAGTTACTCGGGGACAGGGTCAGATACGCAGTATTTT
CDR3 protein: CASSYSGTGSDTQYF

D gene: NA
clone size: NA
J gene: TRBJ1-6
V gene: TRBV13
CDR3 DNA: TGTGCCAGCAGCGCTGCAAAGGGGTACTCACCCCTCCACTTT
CDR3 protein: CASSAAKGYSPLHF